Each of the 22 T cell receptor beta chains below was sequenced from the same sample in a study of T cell repertoires in cytomegalovirus infection. Their antigens are not known. TCRdb reprocessed the reads with MiXCR, giving one entry per CDR3 protein. This table has hundreds of thousands of distinct CDR3 sequences, about 42% appearing once. Source: cultured PBMCs, taken from culture after CMV antigen stimulation. The receptors stem from a human donor in good health (CMV status not recorded). Some clones in this sample may be carry-over from other donors' samples.

This clonotype was counted a few times. The chain recombines TRBV27 with TRBJ1-4; D gene ambiguous. Trimming took 0 bases from V and 2 from J, leaving 7 bases between them. This CDR3 is 15 amino acids long. Germline V gives CDR1 MNHEY, CDR2 SMNVEV (reference sequence). CDR3: CASSLSGGTNEKLFF. The CDR3 coding sequence is TGTGCCAGCAGTTTATCGGGAGGGACTAATGAAAAACTGTTTTTT.

The rearrangement joins TRBV20-1 to TRBJ2-1; no firm D call. The CDR3 is 15 residues long. Germline V gene lookup returns CDR1 DFQATT and CDR2 SNEGSKA (reference sequence). Between the trimmed V and J ends, which lost 3 bases and 5 bases, there was a span of 17 bases. CDR3 coding DNA: TGCAGTGCTAGGGCCCCCCTGTGGGTGAACAATGAGCAGTTCTTC. Translation: CSARAPLWVNNEQFF.

In this sample, this clonotype turned up many times. The genes are TRBV12-3 or TRBV12-4 and TRBJ1-1; 8 bases align to TRBD1. The CDR3 extends over 16 amino acids. J was trimmed by 4 bases and V by 6 bases; bases with no gene match: 13. The CDR3 nucleotides read TGTGCCAGCAGGGGCCGGACAGGGCCTATCTCCACTGAAGCTTTCTTT. Translating gives CASRGRTGPISTEAFF.

The gene calls are TRBV28 and TRBJ2-5; no firm D call. Trimming left V 2 bases short and J 3 bases short, with 16 bases between. The CDR3 spans 16 residues. The germline V gene encodes CDR1 MDHEN and CDR2 SYDVKM. CDR3: CASSLPQAGPEETQYF. CDR3 DNA: TGTGCCAGCAGTTTACCCCAGGCCGGGCCGGAAGAGACCCAGTACTTC.

The sample holds a few counts of this clonotype. The rearrangement uses TRBV2 and TRBJ2-7; tentative D call: TRBD2 (6 bases). Germline V gives CDR1 SNHLY, CDR2 FYNNEI. The CDR3 runs 14 residues. Trimming left V 6 bases short and J 2 bases short, with 14 bases between. The CDR3 loop reads CASSLGSGAYEQYF. The DNA for the CDR3 is TGTGCCAGCAGCCTTGGTTCGGGGGCCTACGAGCAGTACTTC.

The chain links TRBV2 to TRBJ2-1; 8 bases fit TRBD2. The CDR3 loop spans 17 amino acids. V was pared by 3 bases and J by 7 bases, with 14 bases of the junction left unmatched. From germline, CDR1 is SNHLY and CDR2 FYNNEI. CDR3: CASSEHERGIPPNEQFF. The CDR3 coding sequence is TGTGCCAGCAGTGAGCACGAGCGGGGGATTCCCCCTAATGAGCAGTTCTTC.

This clonotype appeared a few times. J is TRBJ1-1 and V is TRBV11-2; D is perhaps TRBD1 (6 bases). From germline, CDR1 is SGHAT and CDR2 FQNNGV. This CDR3 is 13 amino acids long. Trimming removed 6 bases from V and 4 bases from J, with 12 bases in between. CDR3 protein: CASRQGFVTEAFF. As DNA, the CDR3 is TGTGCCAGCAGACAGGGCTTCGTCACTGAAGCTTTCTTT.

The genes are TRBV6-1 and TRBJ2-5; 7 positions agree with TRBD2. The CDR3 is 16 amino acids. Germline CDR1 is MNHNS and CDR2 is SASEGT. With V trimmed by 3 bases and J by 1 base, 8 bases remained unmatched. Here the CDR3 DNA reads TGTGCCAGCAGTGAGTTTACCGGGACTACCCAAGAGACCCAGTACTTC. Translating gives CASSEFTGTTQETQYF.

In its sample, this clonotype was seen a few times. V and J are TRBV5-4 and TRBJ1-6, with unresolved D. Trimming removed 1 base at V and 9 bases at J, with 11 bases between. CDR1 and CDR2 from the germline V gene are SGHNT and YYREEE (reference sequence). This CDR3 region has 14 residues. The DNA for the CDR3 is TGTGCCAGCAGCTTGCAAGGGCTACGTTCACCCCTCCACTTT. Translation: CASSLQGLRSPLHF.

In DNA, the CDR3 is TGTGCCAGCAGCTTGTCTCTTACAGGGGGCACCTACGAGCAGTACTTC. This codes for CASSLSLTGGTYEQYF. The chain uses TRBV5-4 and TRBJ2-7; 9 bases fit TRBD1. V lost 1 base, J lost 2 bases, and 7 bases stayed unmatched. The germline V gene has CDR1 SGHNT and CDR2 YYREEE (reference sequence). The CDR3 is 16 residues long.

This chain connects TRBV12-3 or TRBV12-4 to TRBJ1-1, with a tentative D call TRBD1 (6 bases). Between the trimmed V and J ends, which lost 4 bases and 3 bases, there was a span of 21 bases. The CDR3 extends over 17 amino acids. In DNA, the CDR3 is TGTGCCAGCAGTTCCTATCCTCAGGGGAGTCGGTACACTGAAGCTTTCTTT. Translating gives CASSSYPQGSRYTEAFF.

This rearrangement joins TRBV4-1 to TRBJ1-2; D gene unclear. Trimming shortened V by 3 bases and J by 7 bases, and 12 bases separated the two germline ends. Germline CDR1 and CDR2: MGHRA and YSYEKL. The CDR3 runs to 13 residues. The CDR3 is CASSHPRTSGYTF. DNA of the CDR3: TGCGCCAGCAGCCATCCTCGAACGAGTGGCTACACCTTC.

In DNA form, the CDR3 reads TGTGCCAGCACCACGGGGGGCGCGCATCAGCCCCAGCATTTT. It translates to CASTTGGAHQPQHF. The V gene is TRBV12-3 or TRBV12-4, the J gene TRBJ1-5; possibly TRBD1 for D (6 bases). The CDR3 is made up of 14 amino acids. The ends were cut back, 7 bases at V and 5 bases at J, with 15 bases in the middle.

CDR3 loop: CSARGRAETSPLHF. CDR3 sequence (DNA): TGCAGTGCTAGAGGCCGAGCTGAAACTTCACCCCTCCACTTT. The rearrangement links TRBV20-1 to TRBJ1-6; no definite D call. Trimming pared 1 base from V and 9 bases from J, leaving 13 bases between. The CDR3 length is 14 residues. Germline V CDR1 and CDR2: DFQATT, SNEGSKA (reference sequence).

CDR3 coding DNA: TGTGCCAGCAGCTTAAGGGTCACAGGAGACAAAGCTCAGCCCCAGCATTTT. As protein: CASSLRVTGDKAQPQHF. This chain connects TRBV7-8 to TRBJ1-5; a weak D match, TRBD1 (5 bases). The germline V and J ends were trimmed by 2 bases and 6 bases, with 20 bases remaining between them. The germline V gene encodes CDR1 SGHVS and CDR2 FQNEAQ. The CDR3 has 17 residues.

This clonotype was seen a few times. The J gene is TRBJ2-1, the V gene TRBV7-6; maybe TRBD2 (5 bases). This CDR3 region has 16 residues. Deletions cut 3 bases from V and 5 bases from J, with 17 bases between. Germline V gives CDR1 SGHVS, CDR2 FNYEAQ. The CDR3 reads CASSFLWGEGDNEQFF. CDR3 nucleotides: TGTGCCAGCAGCTTCCTATGGGGAGAGGGAGACAATGAGCAGTTCTTC.

This chain links TRBV28 with TRBJ1-5, with 7 bases identical to TRBD1. The V segment lost 4 bases and the J segment 6 bases; nucleotides outside the gene matches: 15. Per the germline V gene, CDR1 is MDHEN and CDR2 is SYDVKM. The CDR3 contains 17 residues. CDR3 sequence: CASSSPPGQKRGQPQHF. DNA of the CDR3: TGTGCCAGCAGTTCGCCGCCGGGACAGAAAAGGGGTCAGCCCCAGCATTTT.

There are a few counts of this clonotype. This CDR3 reads CASSQPFSGSPYNEQFF. In DNA, the CDR3 is TGCGCCAGCAGCCAACCCTTTAGCGGGAGCCCCTACAATGAGCAGTTCTTC. The V gene is TRBV4-1, the J gene TRBJ2-1; 9 bases are shared with TRBD2. The ends lost 2 bases at V and 2 bases at J; junction bases unmatched: 7. Germline values: CDR1 MGHRA, CDR2 YSYEKL. There are 17 residues in the CDR3.

V gene TRBV7-2 combines with J gene TRBJ2-5; TRBD1 matches 7 bases. Germline CDR1 and CDR2: SGHTA and FQGNSA. The CDR3 has 14 amino acids. The V gene end was trimmed by 5 bases and the J gene end by 6 bases; junction bases not matched to a gene: 9. CDR3 residues: CASSTGTVGKTQYF. The CDR3 DNA is TGTGCCAGCAGCACGGGGACAGTGGGGAAGACCCAGTACTTC.

The chain recombines TRBV12-3 or TRBV12-4 with TRBJ1-1; 10 bases match TRBD1. This CDR3 is built from 15 residues. The trim removed 6 bases at V and 3 bases at J, leaving 7 bases unmatched. The CDR3 region has the DNA TGTGCCAGCAGATCTCCGGACAGGGGGGACACTGAAGCTTTCTTT. The encoded protein is CASRSPDRGDTEAFF.

This clonotype came up many times. V and J are TRBV11-2 and TRBJ2-1; 10 bases are shared with TRBD2. Germline loops: CDR1 SGHAT, CDR2 FQNNGV. The CDR3 spans 15 residues. Germline trimming cut 5 bases from V and 8 bases from J; bases unmatched to any gene: 9. This chain's CDR3 is CASSPGTSGTDEQFF. CDR3 DNA: TGTGCCAGCAGCCCGGGAACTAGCGGGACGGATGAGCAGTTCTTC. Combining the CDR3 with reference TRBV11-2 and TRBJ2-1 gives the whole variable domain EAGVAQSPRYKIIEKRQSVAFWCNPISGHATLYWYQQILGQGPKLLIQFQNNGVVDDSQLPKDRFSAERLKGVDSTLKIQPAKLEDSAVYLCASSPGTSGTDEQFFGPGTRLTVL.

The chain carries TRBV11-2 and TRBJ2-2; 10 nucleotides agree with TRBD1. This CDR3 contains 15 residues. CDR1 is SGHAT, CDR2 FQNNGV, per germline. Trimming removed 5 bases from V and 5 bases from J; junction bases left unmatched: 5. The CDR3 spells CASSVTGGSTGELFF. CDR3 sequence (DNA): TGTGCCAGCAGCGTGACAGGGGGCTCGACCGGGGAGCTGTTTTTT.